Detailed here is one T cell receptor beta chain. Its recognized antigen is unknown. No base qualities exist here, and no much larger clone lies one base off it. The immunoSEQ Assay was used to sequence TCR beta CDR3 regions from DNA. The source study handled its data this way. T cell density was computed as TCR beta template counts normalized to usable DNA estimated by amplifying housekeeping genes. Richness was estimated with the preseqR package, extrapolating to 400,000 templates for PBMC samples and 120,000 templates for tissue samples. Clonality was calculated as one minus Pielou's evenness. Tissue-enriched TCRs were identified by differential abundance testing using productive amino-acid clonotypes, minimum total count 5 and alpha 0.1. The Jaccard Index and the Morisita Overlap Index were used to quantify repertoire overlap between compartments. TCR beta CDR3s were clustered by GLIPH together with public tetramer-defined viral CDR3s, and at least three viral sequences plus V-gene enrichment were required for viral motifs. TCRdb retrieved this table from immuneACCESS and kept in-frame rearrangements only. Not all clones are present; in checked studies, unresolved V genes account for under half, and no reason is known for the remainder. V and J calls and clone size are given by that table; D and trimming were obtained from the DNA. For this sample there are over 9,000 clones; roughly 85% appear just once. Over 7.5% of the sample is in the top ten clones.

The data stem from a study of T cells in localized non-small cell lung cancer (dated by TCRdb to 2019 to 2021). Study-level background: T cell repertoires of 236 early-stage NSCLC patients were analyzed, with tumors being compared against uninvolved tumor-adjacent lungs. The mean age of the NSCLC patients was 50 to 85 years, with 130 or so men and 110 or so women. The cohort consisted of approximately 220 treatment-naive NSCLC patients whose localized lung tumors had been resected.

At diagnosis, peripheral blood, uninvolved tumor-adjacent lung and tumor were collected and were preserved as a mix of fresh-frozen and FFPE material. For TCR repertoire profiling, blood samples were analyzed in the form of peripheral blood mononuclear cells. What the work shows at the level of the full study, not this receptor alone: Longer overall survival was associated with higher T cell density in blood, whereas shorter survival was associated with higher clonality in adjacent lung. A median of approximately 55 of the top 100 tumor clones were detected in paired uninvolved adjacent lung, and 28 of these tumor clones were also found among the top 100 clones of the paired uninvolved adjacent lung. Uninvolved tumor-adjacent lung showed the highest T cell clonality, higher than tumor, which suggests more focused antigenic responses in the uninvolved tumor-adjacent lung. Since the design was exploratory, TCR variables were selected using unadjusted p-values with no false-discovery rate correction. Because multi-region tumor sequencing was not performed, intratumor heterogeneity could not be ruled out.

V ends up 5 bases short and J 2 bases short, with an unmatched junction base count of 7. The germline V gene specifies SGHTA as CDR1 and FQGNSA as CDR2. The CDR3 numbers 16 residues from cysteine through phenylalanine. The sequence is cut down to CDR3 DNA, 48 bases in frame from base 1. The sample consisted of peripheral blood, taken before any cancer treatment. The sequence links TRBV7-2 to TRBJ2-3; the central 10 bases match TRBD2. The clonotype comes from a male donor older than 55 with stage III lung adenocarcinoma. The CDR3 protein is CASSPRTSGYTDTQYF. The DNA sequence is given as TGTGCCAGCAGCCCACGGACTAGCGGCTACACAGATACGCAGTATTTT.